The source of this T cell receptor beta chain is a study of sequential checkpoint blockade in melanoma. Across the study: Each arm's sequence ended with maintenance nivolumab. After nivolumab or ipilimumab alone, approximately 22 patients had week-13 rebiopsies.

The data were produced by immunoSEQ multiplex PCR, yet TCRdb's version contains in-frame clones alone and is incomplete. The data show roughly 36,000 clones, about 30% seen once. Treatment defined: randomized to nivolumab then ipilimumab (arm A) or the reverse (arm B). As to this clone: Its target is not known.

Study-level findings and limits: Rising tumor T-cell fraction and clonality meant about 30 times likelier benefit.

This CDR3 spans 15 amino acids. Germline CDR1 and CDR2: LGHNT and FRNRAP. The sequence was obtained from a human donor with melanoma. The material was tumor tissue (inferred from file names), obtained from a patient given nivolumab and ipilimumab in sequence. The genes are TRBV12-5 and TRBJ1-1; no reliable D call. CDR3 coding DNA: TGTGCCAGCACCCTCCTTACAGCTGGGAAGACTGAAGCTTTCTTT. Protein product: CASTLLTAGKTEAFF.